These 17 T cell receptor beta chains were all obtained from the same sample, sequenced in a study of OX40 agonist ivuxolimab in advanced cancers. Here immunoSEQ multiplex PCR was the method, and the copy in TCRdb shows in-frame clones only, minus some. The sample holds approximately 31,000 clones, 88% seen once. This specimen was CD4+ or CD8+ T cells sorted from blood, taken in a trial of the OX40 agonist ivuxolimab. The receptors come from an adult with an advanced solid tumor such as melanoma, head and neck, liver or kidney cancer.

The chain combines TRBV5-6 with TRBJ1-5; 9 bases are a match to TRBD1. This CDR3 spans 15 amino acids. Germline V gene sequence: CDR1 SGHDT, CDR2 YYEEEE. Trimming at V came to 1 base and at J to 3 bases, leaving 2 bases not matched to a gene. CDR3 amino acids: CASSLTGGYNQPQHF. The CDR3 nucleotides are TGTGCCAGCAGCTTGACAGGGGGCTACAATCAGCCCCAGCATTTT.

The chain employs TRBV9 and TRBJ2-3; D possibly matches TRBD1 or TRBD2 (6 bases each). V lost 7 bases, J lost 2 bases, and 14 bases lay in between. The CDR3 runs 14 residues. The germline V gene has CDR1 SGDLS and CDR2 YYNGEE. CDR3 coding DNA: TGTGCCAGCCAAGGGGGGCGCTCCACAGATACGCAGTATTTT. It codes for CASQGGRSTDTQYF.

The V and J genes are TRBV19 and TRBJ2-2; D unresolved. The CDR3 totals 12 residues. The germline V gene has CDR1 LNHDA and CDR2 SQIVND (reference sequence). Between the trimmed V and J ends, which lost 7 bases and 6 bases, there was a span of 9 bases. The chain's CDR3 is CASTSLSGELFF. The CDR3 DNA follows: TGTGCCAGTACCTCCCTCTCCGGGGAGCTGTTTTTT.

V is TRBV7-9 and J is TRBJ2-2; 8 nucleotides agree with TRBD1. V lost 5 bases to trimming and J lost 1 base; unmatched junction nucleotides: 9. The V gene's germline CDR1 is SEHNR and CDR2 FQNEAQ (reference sequence). This CDR3 has 17 residues. The CDR3 region is CASSLLKGQVNTGELFF. The CDR3 region has the DNA TGTGCCAGCAGCCTATTAAAGGGACAGGTGAACACCGGGGAGCTGTTTTTT.

The chain recombines TRBV5-4 with TRBJ1-2, with a tentative D call TRBD1 (6 bases). Deletions cut 4 bases from V and 4 bases from J, with 11 bases between. Germline CDR1 reads SGHNT; CDR2 reads YYREEE (reference sequence). This CDR3 contains 13 residues. This CDR3 reads CASSAQGPYGYTF. In nucleotides, the CDR3 is TGTGCCAGCAGCGCACAGGGACCCTATGGCTACACCTTC.

This chain connects TRBV5-1 to TRBJ1-6; D is uncertain. V lost 0 bases to trimming and J lost 6 bases, with 7 bases between them. The CDR3 has 14 residues. The germline CDR1 and CDR2 sequences are SGHRS and YFSETQ. This CDR3 is CASSLAPLNSPLHF. The CDR3 DNA reads as TGCGCCAGCAGCTTGGCTCCGCTTAATTCACCCCTCCACTTT.

This clone has a single count. This rearrangement joins TRBV30 to TRBJ1-3, with D unresolved. The V gene's germline CDR1 is GTSNPN and CDR2 SVGIG (reference sequence). This CDR3 has 10 amino acids. The germline V and J ends were trimmed by 1 base and 7 bases, with 2 bases remaining between them. CDR3 sequence reads: CAWSGNTIYF. In nucleotides, the CDR3 is TGTGCCTGGAGTGGGAACACCATATATTTT.

V gene TRBV29-1 combines with J gene TRBJ2-5; D tentatively fits TRBD1 or TRBD2 (6 bases each). Deletions cut 7 bases from V and 5 bases from J, with 8 bases between. The CDR3 is 10 amino acids. CDR1 is SQVTM, CDR2 ANQGSEA, per germline. The CDR3 is CSGGAETQYF. The DNA of the CDR3 is TGCAGCGGGGGGGCGGAGACCCAGTACTTC.

The V and J genes are TRBV6-5 and TRBJ1-2; 9 bases agree with TRBD1. J lost 7 bases, V lost 6 bases, and 3 bases had no gene match. The V gene's germline CDR1 is MNHEY and CDR2 SVGAGI. CDR3 length equals 12 residues. The CDR3 reads CASSGTGSGYTF. In DNA, the CDR3 is TGTGCCAGCAGCGGGACAGGGAGTGGCTACACCTTC.

This chain uses TRBV29-1 with TRBJ1-1; D gene uncertain. Germline assignment: CDR1 SQVTM and CDR2 ANQGSEA. Trimming removed 3 bases from V and 3 bases from J, with 5 bases in between. The CDR3 loop spans 11 amino acids. This CDR3 is CSVERDTEAFF. The CDR3 DNA sequence: TGCAGCGTTGAGAGGGACACTGAAGCTTTCTTT.

The CDR3 protein is CASSVGGTGGTEAFF. The CDR3 DNA reads TGTGCCAGCAGCGTAGGAGGGACAGGGGGCACTGAAGCTTTCTTT. This chain joins TRBV9 and TRBJ1-1; 11 nucleotides line up with TRBD1. The V gene end was trimmed by 0 bases and the J gene end by 4 bases; junction bases not matched to a gene: 2. This CDR3 is 15 amino acids long. Germline assignment: CDR1 SGDLS and CDR2 YYNGEE.

This chain connects TRBV5-1 to TRBJ2-7, with no clear D. From germline, CDR1 is SGHRS and CDR2 YFSETQ. CDR3 length: 12 residues. Trimming pared 0 bases from V and 6 bases from J, leaving 7 bases between. CDR3 in DNA: TGCGCCAGCAGCTTGGGAGGTATCGAGCAGTACTTC. This encodes CASSLGGIEQYF.

This clone was picked up one time. The chain combines TRBV27 with TRBJ2-1; D remains unclear. Germline V CDR1 and CDR2: MNHEY, SMNVEV (reference sequence). This CDR3 is built from 13 residues. V was shortened by 8 bases and J by 0 bases, with 8 bases between the two germline ends. The CDR3, as DNA: TGTGCCAGCGGATCATTCTCCTACAATGAGCAGTTCTTC. Protein: CASGSFSYNEQFF.

The chain employs TRBV28 and TRBJ2-5; no definite D call. The CDR3 spans 14 residues. Trimming cost V 2 bases and J 5 bases, with 12 bases left between them. CDR1 and CDR2 from the germline V gene are MDHEN and SYDVKM. CDR3 amino acids: CASSLVFLGETQYF. CDR3 in DNA: TGTGCCAGCAGTTTAGTTTTCCTGGGGGAGACCCAGTACTTC. The variable domain in full, with the rest retrieved from reference TRBV28 and TRBJ2-5, is DVKVTQSSRYLVKRTGEKVFLECVQDMDHENMFWYRQDPGLGLRLIYFSYDVKMKEKGDIPEGYSVSREKKERFSLILESASTNQTSMYLCASSLVFLGETQYFGPGTRLLVL.

This clone was detected once. V usage is TRBV28 and J usage is TRBJ2-6; D gene unclear. The CDR3 runs to 17 residues. V was cut by 3 bases and J by 0 bases, with 12 bases left in between. Per germline, CDR1 MDHEN and CDR2 SYDVKM. The CDR3 region has the DNA TGTGCCAGCAGTTTCCCCCAGGATCTCTCTGGGGCCAACGTCCTGACTTTC. Amino acid sequence: CASSFPQDLSGANVLTF.

This clone was counted a single time. This chain links TRBV7-6 with TRBJ2-2; D gene uncertain. V was pared by 5 bases and J by 2 bases, with 9 bases between. The CDR3 is made up of 14 amino acids. Germline V lookup: CDR1 SGHVS, CDR2 FNYEAQ. CDR3 residues: CASSPLGNTGELFF. The CDR3 region has the DNA TGTGCCAGCAGCCCCTTAGGAAACACCGGGGAGCTGTTTTTT.

The chain combines TRBV28 with TRBJ2-1; 9 bases fit TRBD1. The CDR3 sequence is 16 residues long. CDR1 and CDR2 (germline): MDHEN, SYDVKM. J lost 8 bases, V lost 6 bases, and 14 bases had no gene match. The CDR3 region is CASSIPRDREIDEQFF. For the CDR3, the DNA is TGTGCCAGCAGCATCCCCCGGGACAGGGAGATTGATGAGCAGTTCTTC.